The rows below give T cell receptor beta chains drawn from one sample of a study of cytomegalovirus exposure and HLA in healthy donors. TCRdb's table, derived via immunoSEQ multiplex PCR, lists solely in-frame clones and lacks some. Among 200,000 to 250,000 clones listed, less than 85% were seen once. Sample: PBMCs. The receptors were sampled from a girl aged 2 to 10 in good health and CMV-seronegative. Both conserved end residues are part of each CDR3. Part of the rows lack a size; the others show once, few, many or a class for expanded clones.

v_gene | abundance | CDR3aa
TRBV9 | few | CASSVLAGGSPDTQYF
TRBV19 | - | CASSLQFSGSYEQYF
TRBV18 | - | CASSQRQGAFESSYNSPLHF
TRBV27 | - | CASRPLYRTFAAFF
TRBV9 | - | CASSVEGSANTGELFF
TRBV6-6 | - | CASSLLAGVTGELFF
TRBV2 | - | CASSVQVNEQYF
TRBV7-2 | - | CASSGADREVSYGYTF
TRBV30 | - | CAWSGGQGNQPQHF
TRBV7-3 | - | CASSAQRGGLNEQFF
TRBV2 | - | CASSAVNTEAFF
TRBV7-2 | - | CASRDTLYNEQFF
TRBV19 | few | CASSVRSGTNNSPLHF
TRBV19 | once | CASTPERRAEAFF
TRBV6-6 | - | CASSDPRLSTGELFF
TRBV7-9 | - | CASSPIGTGRTEAFF
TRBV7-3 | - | CASSPGLTSTDTQYF
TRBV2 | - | CASTTGQGYQPQHF
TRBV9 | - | CASSVSDTEAFF
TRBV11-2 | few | CASSLGYSGGRDTQYF
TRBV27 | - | CASSPLPAGADEQYF
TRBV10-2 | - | CASSHGEDQGNEQFF
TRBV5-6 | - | CASSLGPGHVYF
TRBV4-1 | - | CASSQVTKGPLANYGYTF
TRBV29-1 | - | CSVDLTGGPEQFF
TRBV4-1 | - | CASSQDAFSGQTNTEAFF
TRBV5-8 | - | CASSFHGGRASGNNEQFF
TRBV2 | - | CASQVLDRRNTEAFF
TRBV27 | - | CASRLAGTDTQYF
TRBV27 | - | CASRESSGREYF
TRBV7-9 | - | CASSYKETQYF
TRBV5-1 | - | CASSSAGSYNEQYF
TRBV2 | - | CASREQNTEAFF
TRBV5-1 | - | CASSLRGDTQYF
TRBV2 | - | CASSEGSGANTDTQYF
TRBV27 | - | CASRRGGASGNTIYF
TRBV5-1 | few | CASSLSPTENYGYTF
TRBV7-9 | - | CASSVPTGHNEQFF
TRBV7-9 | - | CASSFGSNEQFF
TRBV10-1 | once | CASSENKNYNEQFF
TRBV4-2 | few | CASSQVVILQGEVGELFF
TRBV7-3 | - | CASSLIGTGDTEAFF
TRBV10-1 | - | CASSEDIPDKRGVTDTQYF
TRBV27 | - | CASSSGLAGEFSGRAKNIQYF
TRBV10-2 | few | CASSLTTGISGANVLTF